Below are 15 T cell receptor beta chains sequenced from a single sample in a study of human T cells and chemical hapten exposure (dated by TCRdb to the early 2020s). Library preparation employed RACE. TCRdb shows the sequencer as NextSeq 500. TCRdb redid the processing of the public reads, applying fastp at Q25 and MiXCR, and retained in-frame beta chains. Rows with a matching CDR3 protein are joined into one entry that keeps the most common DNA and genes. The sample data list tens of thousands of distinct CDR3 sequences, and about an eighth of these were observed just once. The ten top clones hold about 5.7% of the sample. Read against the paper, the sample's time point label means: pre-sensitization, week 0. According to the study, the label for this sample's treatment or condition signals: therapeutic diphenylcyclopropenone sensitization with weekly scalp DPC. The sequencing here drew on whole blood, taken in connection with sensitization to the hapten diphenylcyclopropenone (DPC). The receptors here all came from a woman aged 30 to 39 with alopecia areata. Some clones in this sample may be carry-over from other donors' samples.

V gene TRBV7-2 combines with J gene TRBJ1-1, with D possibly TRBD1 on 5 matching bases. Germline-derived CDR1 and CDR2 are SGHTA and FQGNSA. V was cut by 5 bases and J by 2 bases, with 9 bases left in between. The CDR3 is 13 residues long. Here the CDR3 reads CASSKGTNTEAFF. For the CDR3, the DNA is TGTGCCAGCAGCAAAGGGACTAACACTGAAGCTTTCTTT.

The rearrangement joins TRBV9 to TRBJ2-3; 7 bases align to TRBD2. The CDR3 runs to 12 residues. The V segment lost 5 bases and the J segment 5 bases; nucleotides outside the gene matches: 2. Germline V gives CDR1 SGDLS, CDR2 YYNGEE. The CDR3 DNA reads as TGTGCCAGCAGTCCTAGCGGAGATACGCAGTATTTT. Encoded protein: CASSPSGDTQYF.

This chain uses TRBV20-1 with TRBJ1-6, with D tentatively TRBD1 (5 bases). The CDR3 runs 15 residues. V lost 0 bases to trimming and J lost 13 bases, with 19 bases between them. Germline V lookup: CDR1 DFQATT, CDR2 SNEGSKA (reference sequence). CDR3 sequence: CSARDRGGASFPLHF. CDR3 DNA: TGCAGTGCTAGAGATAGGGGCGGGGCGTCTTTCCCCCTCCACTTT.

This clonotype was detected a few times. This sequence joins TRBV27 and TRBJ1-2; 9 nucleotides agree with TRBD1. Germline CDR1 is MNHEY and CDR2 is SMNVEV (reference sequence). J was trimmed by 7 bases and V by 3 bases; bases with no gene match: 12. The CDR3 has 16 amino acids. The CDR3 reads CASSFASRQGVGGYTF. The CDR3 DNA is TGTGCCAGCAGTTTCGCCTCCCGACAGGGGGTAGGTGGCTACACCTTC.

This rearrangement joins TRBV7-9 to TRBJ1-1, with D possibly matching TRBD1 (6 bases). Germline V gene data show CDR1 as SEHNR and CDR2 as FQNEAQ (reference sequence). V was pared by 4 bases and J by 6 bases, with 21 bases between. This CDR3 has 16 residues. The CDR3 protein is CASSSPEGHPPPEAFF. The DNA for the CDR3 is TGTGCCAGCAGCTCCCCGGAGGGACACCCCCCCCCTGAAGCTTTCTTT.

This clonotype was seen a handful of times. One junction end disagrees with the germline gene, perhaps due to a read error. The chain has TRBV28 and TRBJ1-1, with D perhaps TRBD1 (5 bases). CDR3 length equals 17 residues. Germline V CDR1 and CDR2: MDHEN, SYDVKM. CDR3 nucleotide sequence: TGTGCCAGCAGCTTATACCAGGGTAGAGGACCGAACACTGAAGCTTTCTTT. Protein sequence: CASSLYQGRGPNTEAFF.

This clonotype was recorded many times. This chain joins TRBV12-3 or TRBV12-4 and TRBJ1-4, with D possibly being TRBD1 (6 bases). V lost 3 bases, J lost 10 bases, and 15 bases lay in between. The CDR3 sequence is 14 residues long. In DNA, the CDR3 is TGTGCCAGCAGTTTTGGGCCCGGGGGGGCAAAACTGTTTTTT. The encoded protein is CASSFGPGGAKLFF.

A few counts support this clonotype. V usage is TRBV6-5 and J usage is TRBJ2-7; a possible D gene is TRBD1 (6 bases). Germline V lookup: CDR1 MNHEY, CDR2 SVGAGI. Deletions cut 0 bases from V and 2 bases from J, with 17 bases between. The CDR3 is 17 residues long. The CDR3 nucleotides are TGTGCCAGCAGTTACTCGACAGGACCCCGGGCCCCCTACGAGCAGTACTTC. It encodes CASSYSTGPRAPYEQYF.

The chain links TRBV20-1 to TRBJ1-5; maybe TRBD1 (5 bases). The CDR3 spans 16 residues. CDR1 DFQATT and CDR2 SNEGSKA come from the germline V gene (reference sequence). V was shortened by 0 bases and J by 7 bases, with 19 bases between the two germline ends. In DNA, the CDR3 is TGCAGTGCTAGAGAGTCACGTCGGGGGGGTGAGCAGCCCCAGCATTTT. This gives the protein CSARESRRGGEQPQHF.

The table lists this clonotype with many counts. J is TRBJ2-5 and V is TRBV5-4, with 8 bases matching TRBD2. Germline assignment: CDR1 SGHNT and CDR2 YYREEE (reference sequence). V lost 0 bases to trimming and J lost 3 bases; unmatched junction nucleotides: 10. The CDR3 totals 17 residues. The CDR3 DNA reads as TGTGCCAGCAGCTTGGTATGGAGCGGGAGTGGAGAAGAGACCCAGTACTTC. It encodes CASSLVWSGSGEETQYF.

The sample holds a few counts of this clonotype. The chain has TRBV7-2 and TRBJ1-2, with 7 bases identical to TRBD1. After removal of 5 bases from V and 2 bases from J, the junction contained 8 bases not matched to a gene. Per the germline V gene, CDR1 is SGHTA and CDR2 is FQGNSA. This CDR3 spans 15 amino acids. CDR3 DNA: TGTGCCAGCAGCATTACAGGGGACCCAAACTATGGCTACACCTTC. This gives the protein CASSITGDPNYGYTF.

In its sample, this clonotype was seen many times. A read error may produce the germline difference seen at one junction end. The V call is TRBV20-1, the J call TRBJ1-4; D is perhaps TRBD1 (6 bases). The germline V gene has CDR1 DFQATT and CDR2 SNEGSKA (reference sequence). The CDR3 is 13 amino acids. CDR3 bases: TGCAGTGCGAGAGGGGGGGCTAATGAAAAACTGTTTTTT. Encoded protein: CSARGGANEKLFF.

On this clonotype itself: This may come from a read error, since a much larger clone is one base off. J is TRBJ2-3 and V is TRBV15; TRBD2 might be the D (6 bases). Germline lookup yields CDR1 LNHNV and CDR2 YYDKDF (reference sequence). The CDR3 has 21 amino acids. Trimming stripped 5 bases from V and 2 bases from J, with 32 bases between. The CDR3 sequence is CATSRKRGTGVLGVDTDTQYF. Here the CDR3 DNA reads TGTGCCACCAGCCGCAAGAGGGGCACGGGGGTGTTAGGGGTCGACACAGATACGCAGTATTTT.

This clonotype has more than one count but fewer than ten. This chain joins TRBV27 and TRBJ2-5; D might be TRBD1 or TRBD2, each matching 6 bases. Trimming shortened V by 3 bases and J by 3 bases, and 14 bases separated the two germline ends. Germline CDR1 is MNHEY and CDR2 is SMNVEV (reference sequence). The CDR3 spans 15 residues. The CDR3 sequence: CASSFGGLGEETQYF. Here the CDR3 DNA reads TGTGCCAGCAGTTTTGGGGGGCTTGGAGAAGAGACCCAGTACTTC.

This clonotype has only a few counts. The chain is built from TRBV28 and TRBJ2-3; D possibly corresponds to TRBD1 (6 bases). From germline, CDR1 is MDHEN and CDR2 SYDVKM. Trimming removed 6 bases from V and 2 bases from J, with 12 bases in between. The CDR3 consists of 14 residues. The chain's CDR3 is CASSLHRDTDTQYF. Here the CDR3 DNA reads TGTGCCAGCAGCTTGCACAGGGACACAGATACGCAGTATTTT.